Shown below are 32 T cell receptor beta chains from a single sample sequenced in a study of T cell changes during pregnancy in multiple sclerosis. Sequencing used immunoSEQ multiplex PCR; TCRdb keeps in-frame clones, though not all of them. The sample contains approximately 60,000 clones, roughly 94% of which appear only once. Sequenced material: CD4+ T cells from peripheral blood mononuclear cells, taken in the second trimester of pregnancy. The receptor set was obtained from a female donor with multiple sclerosis, enrolled in a pregnancy study.

This clone was picked up one time. The chain combines TRBV6-1 with TRBJ2-3; 12 bases fit TRBD2. CDR3 length: 14 amino acids. J gave up 3 bases and V 6 bases, and 1 base lay outside the gene matches. From germline, CDR1 is MNHNS and CDR2 SASEGT. The CDR3 is CASRLAGGTDTQYF. As DNA, the CDR3 is TGTGCCAGCAGACTAGCGGGAGGAACAGATACGCAGTATTTT.

V and J are TRBV27 and TRBJ1-6, with D hard to call. Germline CDR1 MNHEY, CDR2 SMNVEV (reference sequence). V was clipped by 0 bases and J by 10 bases, with 10 bases between them. The CDR3 is made up of 14 amino acids. As DNA, the CDR3 is TGTGCCAGCAGTTTATCAGAGGGAAAGTCACCCCTCCACTTT. Its translation: CASSLSEGKSPLHF.

The V call is TRBV27, the J call TRBJ1-4; possibly TRBD1 for D (6 bases). The V and J ends lost 6 bases and 8 bases respectively, with 13 bases between them. The CDR3 contains 13 residues. Germline CDR1 reads MNHEY; CDR2 reads SMNVEV (reference sequence). The CDR3 DNA is TGTGCCAGCAGCCAGGGGCCGTGGGAAAAACTGTTTTTT. Its protein is CASSQGPWEKLFF.

This chain joins TRBV6-6 and TRBJ2-7; 9 bases agree with TRBD1. Trimming took 5 bases from V and 7 from J; bases not matched to a gene: 12. The CDR3 covers 15 residues. CDR1 is MNHNY, CDR2 SVGAGI, per germline (reference sequence). The CDR3 nucleotides are TGTGCCAGCAGTCAACCGGGACAGGGACTGAAAGAGCAGTACTTC. Its translation is CASSQPGQGLKEQYF.

V usage is TRBV7-7 and J usage is TRBJ2-1, with D perhaps TRBD1 (6 bases). This CDR3 has 15 residues. Per the germline V gene, CDR1 is SSHAT and CDR2 is FNYEAQ (reference sequence). V was trimmed by 5 bases and J by 3 bases, leaving 14 bases between them. This CDR3 reads CASSAGTSYYNEQFF. In DNA form, the CDR3 reads TGTGCCAGCAGCGCCGGGACAAGTTACTACAATGAGCAGTTCTTC.

The V and J genes are TRBV13 and TRBJ2-7; 11 positions match TRBD2. This CDR3 has 14 amino acids. Germline V lookup: CDR1 PRHDT, CDR2 FYEKMQ (reference sequence). V lost 6 bases to trimming and J lost 2 bases; unmatched junction nucleotides: 3. The CDR3 DNA sequence: TGTGCCAGCAGGGCTAGCGGGGGGCCCTACGAGCAGTACTTC. Amino acids: CASRASGGPYEQYF.

J is TRBJ1-6 and V is TRBV19; TRBD1 matches 9 bases. This CDR3 contains 15 residues. Germline V gene sequence: CDR1 LNHDA, CDR2 SQIVND (reference sequence). The V gene end was trimmed by 4 bases and the J gene end by 9 bases; junction bases not matched to a gene: 7. Written as DNA, the CDR3 is TGTGCCAGTAGTAACCGACAGGGGGGATCTTCACCCCTCCACTTT. Its translation is CASSNRQGGSSPLHF.

The V gene is TRBV19, the J gene TRBJ2-1; 8 bases align to TRBD2. The CDR3 is 15 residues long. Looked up from germline, CDR1 is LNHDA and CDR2 is SQIVND (reference sequence). V lost 5 bases to trimming and J lost 6 bases; unmatched junction nucleotides: 9. The CDR3 sequence is CASSSVAGSANEQFF. CDR3 nucleotides: TGTGCCAGTAGTTCCGTAGCGGGGAGCGCCAATGAGCAGTTCTTC.

This rearrangement joins TRBV7-2 to TRBJ1-5, with D perhaps TRBD1 (5 bases). CDR3 length equals 16 residues. Trimming shortened V by 1 base and J by 4 bases, and 14 bases separated the two germline ends. The germline CDR1 and CDR2 sequences are SGHTA and FQGNSA. The CDR3 region has the DNA TGTGCCAGCAGCTTAGAGGCAGGGCTGACTAATCAGCCCCAGCATTTT. Its protein is CASSLEAGLTNQPQHF.

The chain couples TRBV7-9 to TRBJ2-1, with D possibly TRBD2 on 5 matching bases. The germline V gene has CDR1 SEHNR and CDR2 FQNEAQ (reference sequence). The CDR3 is 15 residues long. Trimming removed 2 bases from V and 0 bases from J, with 8 bases in between. The DNA for the CDR3 is TGTGCCAGCAGCTTACGGAGGACCTCCTACAATGAGCAGTTCTTC. It is translated as CASSLRRTSYNEQFF.

This chain connects TRBV7-8 to TRBJ2-7, with a tentative D call TRBD2 (5 bases). Germline values: CDR1 SGHVS, CDR2 FQNEAQ. Trimming shortened V by 5 bases and J by 0 bases, and 11 bases separated the two germline ends. This CDR3 is 14 amino acids long. In DNA form, the CDR3 reads TGTGCCAGCAGCCTGAACCGGGACTCCTACGAGCAGTACTTC. Its translation is CASSLNRDSYEQYF. Full variable domain (missing parts from reference TRBV7-8 and TRBJ2-7): GAGVSQSPRYKVAKRGQDVALRCDPISGHVSLFWYQQALGQGPEFLTYFQNEAQLDKSGLPSDRFFAERPEGSVSTLKIQRTQQEDSAVYLCASSLNRDSYEQYFGPGTRLTVT.

The gene calls are TRBV5-4 and TRBJ1-2; 10 bases agree with TRBD1. CDR1 is SGHNT and CDR2 is YYREEE in the germline V gene (reference sequence). The junction had 3 bases not matched to a gene; V was cut back by 4 bases and J by 0 bases. The CDR3 loop spans 15 amino acids. CDR3 nucleotides: TGTGCCAGCAGCGTCGGGACAGGGGCTAACTATGGCTACACCTTC. Translated: CASSVGTGANYGYTF.

The V call is TRBV6-1, the J call TRBJ2-1; possible D gene TRBD1, 6 bases. CDR1 and CDR2 from the germline V gene are MNHNS and SASEGT. The CDR3 totals 13 residues. The germline V and J ends were trimmed by 6 bases and 3 bases, with 9 bases remaining between them. CDR3 sequence: CASRGQGYNEQFF. In nucleotides, the CDR3 is TGTGCCAGCAGGGGACAAGGCTACAATGAGCAGTTCTTC.

Only one count was recorded for this clone. The gene calls are TRBV4-1 and TRBJ1-2, with D unresolved. V dropped 1 base and J dropped 4 bases, with 10 bases sitting between them. In germline, CDR1 is MGHRA, CDR2 YSYEKL. This CDR3 has 14 residues. CDR3 sequence reads: CASSQVTTSYGYTF. CDR3 bases: TGCGCCAGCAGCCAAGTGACAACCTCCTATGGCTACACCTTC.

CDR3 amino acids: CASSQRTSGVNEQFF. CDR3 bases: TGTGCCAGCAGCCAAAGGACTAGCGGGGTCAATGAGCAGTTCTTC. The chain couples TRBV14 to TRBJ2-1; 12 nucleotides match TRBD2. This CDR3 spans 15 amino acids. Unmatched junction bases numbered 2, after V lost 2 bases and J lost 6 bases. CDR1 SGHDN and CDR2 FVKESK come from the germline V gene.

The genes are TRBV5-8 and TRBJ2-2, with 7 positions matching TRBD2. The CDR3 sequence is 16 residues long. Trimming cost V 1 base and J 0 bases; bases outside gene matches: 3. Germline V CDR1 and CDR2: SGHTS, YDEGEE. The CDR3 reads CASSLLGGSNTGELFF. The CDR3 bases are TGTGCCAGCAGCTTGCTCGGGGGGTCGAACACCGGGGAGCTGTTTTTT.

This clone has a single count. The rearrangement links TRBV21-1 to TRBJ2-1; the table's D call, TRBD1, has no DNA check behind it. TRBV21-1 is flagged as a pseudogene. CDR3 length equals 14 residues. CDR3 amino acids: CASRDRGSYNEQFF. The CDR3 DNA reads as TGTGCCAGCAGAGACAGGGGCTCTTACAATGAGCAGTTCTTC.

V gene TRBV10-2 combines with J gene TRBJ2-1; D remains unclear. This CDR3 region has 16 residues. Between the trimmed V and J ends, which lost 7 bases and 6 bases, there was a span of 22 bases. Looked up from germline, CDR1 is WSHSY and CDR2 is SAAADI. The CDR3 region is CASTEMALVTGNEQFF. CDR3 bases: TGCGCCAGCACCGAGATGGCGCTAGTGACGGGCAATGAGCAGTTCTTC.

The chain has TRBV18 and TRBJ1-1, with 7 bases fitting TRBD1. This CDR3 comprises 12 residues. V shed 7 bases and J 8 bases; nucleotides not matched to a gene: 7. CDR1 KGHSH and CDR2 LQKENI come from the germline V gene. CDR3 nucleotides: TGTGCCAGCTACCAGACAGGGAGGGAAGCTTTCTTT. It specifies CASYQTGREAFF.

The rearrangement joins TRBV7-3 to TRBJ2-2, with 9 positions matching TRBD1. The V and J ends lost 5 bases and 5 bases, in that order; junction bases with no gene match: 3. The CDR3 spans 14 residues. CDR1 is SGHTA and CDR2 is FQGTGA in the germline V gene. The CDR3 protein is CASSQDRGTGELFF. In nucleotides, the CDR3 is TGTGCCAGCAGCCAGGACAGGGGTACCGGGGAGCTGTTTTTT.

The genes are TRBV9 and TRBJ1-2, with D possibly being TRBD1 (6 bases). The CDR3 totals 11 residues. Germline V gene lookup returns CDR1 SGDLS and CDR2 YYNGEE. The V and J ends lost 7 bases and 2 bases respectively, with 6 bases between them. In nucleotides, the CDR3 is TGTGCCAGCGGGACAAACTATGGCTACACCTTC. It translates to CASGTNYGYTF.

The chain recombines TRBV5-1 with TRBJ2-2; 10 nucleotides match TRBD1. Germline loops: CDR1 SGHRS, CDR2 YFSETQ. The CDR3 runs 15 residues. V shed 2 bases and J 5 bases; nucleotides not matched to a gene: 3. CDR3 region: CASSLRGQGTGELFF. The CDR3 coding sequence is TGCGCCAGCAGCTTAAGGGGACAGGGGACCGGGGAGCTGTTTTTT.

The chain has TRBV5-1 and TRBJ2-7; 10 bases align to TRBD2. This CDR3 is built from 15 residues. Germline trimming cut 0 bases from V and 3 bases from J; bases unmatched to any gene: 3. CDR1 and CDR2 (germline): SGHRS, YFSETQ. The CDR3 DNA sequence: TGCGCCAGCAGCTTGGATCTAGCGGGGGACTACGAGCAGTACTTC. Residues: CASSLDLAGDYEQYF.

The chain carries TRBV2 and TRBJ2-2, with 7 bases identical to TRBD1. The CDR3 covers 15 residues. Trimming cost V 5 bases and J 0 bases; bases outside gene matches: 3. Germline CDR1 reads SNHLY; CDR2 reads FYNNEI. The CDR3 here is CASSWTGSNTGELFF. In nucleotides, the CDR3 is TGTGCCAGCAGTTGGACAGGTTCGAACACCGGGGAGCTGTTTTTT.

The rearrangement links TRBV5-5 to TRBJ1-5; TRBD1 aligns across 7 bases. The length of the CDR3 is 15 residues. Trimming cost V 0 bases and J 2 bases; bases outside gene matches: 2. The germline V gene has CDR1 SGHKS and CDR2 YYEKEE (reference sequence). CDR3 bases: TGTGCCAGCAGCTTGGTAGGGACAGGCAATCAGCCCCAGCATTTT. It translates to CASSLVGTGNQPQHF.

The gene calls are TRBV5-1 and TRBJ2-3; 10 bases map to TRBD2. The CDR3 is 15 amino acids. Germline trimming cut 3 bases from V and 5 bases from J; bases unmatched to any gene: 6. Germline V lookup: CDR1 SGHRS, CDR2 YFSETQ. The CDR3 sequence is CASSSERGGEDTQYF. CDR3 in DNA: TGCGCCAGCAGCTCCGAGCGGGGGGGTGAAGATACGCAGTATTTT.

This chain joins TRBV5-1 and TRBJ2-5; possible D gene TRBD2, 6 bases. The CDR3 consists of 14 residues. Germline CDR1 SGHRS, CDR2 YFSETQ. Between the trimmed V and J ends, which lost 0 bases and 2 bases, there was a span of 8 bases. DNA of the CDR3: TGCGCCAGCAGCTTGGAGGGGAGGCAAGAGACCCAGTACTTC. Translation: CASSLEGRQETQYF.

The count of this clone is one. The rearrangement uses TRBV6-1 and TRBJ2-7; D perhaps matches TRBD1 (5 bases). Trimming removed 1 base from V and 4 bases from J, with 8 bases in between. The germline gives CDR1 MNHNS, CDR2 SASEGT. This CDR3 is built from 13 residues. In DNA form, the CDR3 reads TGTGCCAGCAGTGAAGGGACACCATACGAGCAGTACTTC. Amino acid sequence: CASSEGTPYEQYF.

J is TRBJ2-1 and V is TRBV7-2; D gene ambiguous. CDR1 and CDR2 from the germline V gene are SGHTA and FQGNSA. Trimming took 4 bases from V and 2 from J, leaving 15 bases between them. The CDR3 runs 16 residues. The CDR3, as DNA: TGTGCCAGCAGCTGGGCCGTTGGCCACCCCTACAATGAGCAGTTCTTC. Its translation is CASSWAVGHPYNEQFF.

The chain joins TRBV5-1 to TRBJ2-5; D not resolved. CDR1 is SGHRS and CDR2 is YFSETQ in the germline V gene. The V and J ends lost 0 bases and 1 base respectively, with 7 bases between them. The length of the CDR3 is 14 residues. For the CDR3, the DNA is TGCGCCAGCAGCTTGGCCACCGGCCAAGAGACCCAGTACTTC. This sequence encodes CASSLATGQETQYF.

In its sample, this clone was seen once. V and J are TRBV30 and TRBJ2-5; 7 nucleotides align to TRBD1. The CDR3 totals 15 residues. From germline, CDR1 is GTSNPN and CDR2 SVGIG (reference sequence). V gave up 2 bases and J gave up 1 base; unmatched junction bases: 7. The CDR3 DNA reads TGTGCCTGGAGTCCTCCGGACAGGTTCCAAGAGACCCAGTACTTC. This gives the protein CAWSPPDRFQETQYF.

The rearrangement links TRBV19 to TRBJ2-7; 8 bases fit TRBD1. With 7 bases clipped from V and 6 bases from J, the junction kept 11 bases outside the gene matches. The CDR3 is 14 residues long. Germline CDR1 reads LNHDA; CDR2 reads SQIVND (reference sequence). The CDR3: CASKTRQGAGEQYF. In DNA form, the CDR3 reads TGTGCCAGTAAAACAAGGCAGGGGGCCGGCGAGCAGTACTTC.